This entry lists 30 T cell receptor beta chains sequenced from one sample in a study of vaccination effects on CD4 cells after COVID-19. No antigen has been assigned to these receptors. CD4+ T cells were isolated after approximately 10 days of culture. Participants each got two BNT162b2 or mRNA-1273 vaccine doses. Only in-frame clones appear in the TCRdb table, and some are missing; sequencing was by immunoSEQ multiplex PCR. The sample consists of approximately 29,000 clones, about 74% of them appearing once. Source: CD4+ T cells from PBMCs cultured without peptide, taken after COVID-19 vaccination. The receptors come from a human donor who received a COVID-19 vaccine.

V and J are TRBV7-9 and TRBJ2-2; the D gene is possibly TRBD2 (6 bases). Looked up from germline, CDR1 is SEHNR and CDR2 is FQNEAQ (reference sequence). The CDR3 is 15 amino acids. Trimming removed 2 bases at V and 7 bases at J, with 14 bases between. The CDR3 reads CASSLKAGTVGELFF. The CDR3 nucleotides are TGTGCCAGCAGCTTAAAGGCGGGAACGGTCGGGGAGCTGTTTTTT.

The chain has TRBV28 and TRBJ1-2; TRBD1 matches at 8 bases. V was pared by 5 bases and J by 4 bases, with 15 bases of the junction left unmatched. CDR1 and CDR2 from the germline V gene are MDHEN and SYDVKM. There are 17 residues in the CDR3. The CDR3, as DNA: TGTGCCAGCAGTCTCGGTGAGATCGGACAGGGAGGCTATGGCTACACCTTC. The encoded protein is CASSLGEIGQGGYGYTF.

For the CDR3, the DNA is TGTGCCAGCAGTCGGGACACCCGAGAGACCCAGTACTTC. Protein product: CASSRDTRETQYF. The J gene is TRBJ2-5, the V gene TRBV6-1; TRBD1 is a possible D gene (6 bases). V shed 5 bases and J shed 4 bases, with 11 bases lying between them. This CDR3 contains 13 residues. In germline, CDR1 is MNHNS, CDR2 SASEGT.

This clone was counted only a few times. The chain employs TRBV15 and TRBJ2-6; unclear D gene. This CDR3 has 15 amino acids. V was trimmed by 0 bases and J by 5 bases, leaving 8 bases between them. CDR1 is LNHNV and CDR2 is YYDKDF in the germline V gene (reference sequence). Here the CDR3 DNA reads TGTGCCACCAGCAGAGACTCCCACCGGGCCAACGTCCTGACTTTC. Residues: CATSRDSHRANVLTF.

The chain links TRBV14 to TRBJ2-7, with no clear D. Germline V CDR1 and CDR2: SGHDN, FVKESK. The CDR3 is made up of 13 amino acids. V was trimmed by 4 bases and J by 6 bases, leaving 13 bases between them. The CDR3 DNA follows: TGTGCCAGCAGCCCCCTCGAGCTCCCCGAGCAGTACTTC. Encoded protein: CASSPLELPEQYF. The variable domain in full, with the rest retrieved from reference TRBV14 and TRBJ2-7, is EAGVTQFPSHSVIEKGQTVTLRCDPISGHDNLYWYRRVMGKEIKFLLHFVKESKQDESGMPNNRFLAERTGGTYSTLKVQPAELEDSGVYFCASSPLELPEQYFGPGTRLTVT.

The chain couples TRBV7-3 to TRBJ2-7; D perhaps matches TRBD2 (7 bases). V lost 2 bases to trimming and J lost 4 bases, with 15 bases between them. Looked up from germline, CDR1 is SGHTA and CDR2 is FQGTGA. This CDR3 is 15 amino acids long. The CDR3 bases are TGTGCCAGCAGCTTACGGGGAGGGGGGGAGTACGAGCAGTACTTC. Protein: CASSLRGGGEYEQYF.

The rearrangement links TRBV30 to TRBJ1-2; no definite D call. The V and J ends lost 8 bases and 0 bases respectively, with 19 bases between them. The CDR3 is 15 amino acids. Germline assignment: CDR1 GTSNPN and CDR2 SVGIG (reference sequence). The CDR3 DNA sequence: TGTGCCACCCCGGGCCCCAGATGGCCTAACTATGGCTACACCTTC. It yields the protein CATPGPRWPNYGYTF.

The V and J genes are TRBV14 and TRBJ1-2; 8 bases fit TRBD1. Germline V gene lookup returns CDR1 SGHDN and CDR2 FVKESK. Trimming cost V 8 bases and J 6 bases; bases outside gene matches: 8. The CDR3 covers 13 residues. The CDR3 loop reads CASGRQGTHGYTF. Here the CDR3 DNA reads TGTGCCAGCGGACGACAGGGGACCCATGGCTACACCTTC. The entire variable domain, with the rest obtained from reference TRBV14 and TRBJ1-2, is as follows: EAGVTQFPSHSVIEKGQTVTLRCDPISGHDNLYWYRRVMGKEIKFLLHFVKESKQDESGMPNNRFLAERTGGTYSTLKVQPAELEDSGVYFCASGRQGTHGYTFGSGTRLTVV.

This clone was seen only a few times. V is TRBV2 and J is TRBJ1-5; weak D call: TRBD1 (5 bases). The CDR3 length is 11 residues. Trimming removed 9 bases from V and 7 bases from J, with 10 bases in between. Germline lookup yields CDR1 SNHLY and CDR2 FYNNEI. The CDR3 loop is CASRRGQPQHF. CDR3 coding DNA: TGTGCCAGTCGGCGGGGCCAGCCCCAGCATTTT.

The genes are TRBV4-3 and TRBJ1-3; D gene ambiguous. Germline CDR1 reads LGHNA; CDR2 reads YSLEER. This CDR3 comprises 14 residues. V was clipped by 1 base and J by 3 bases, with 7 bases between them. In DNA form, the CDR3 reads TGCGCCAGCAGCCAAGGGTTCGGTGGAAACACCATATATTTT. This gives the protein CASSQGFGGNTIYF.

The chain couples TRBV28 to TRBJ1-3; 7 bases line up with TRBD1. V lost 6 bases, J lost 4 bases, and 3 bases stayed unmatched. Germline V gives CDR1 MDHEN, CDR2 SYDVKM. CDR3 size: 13 residues. The CDR3 DNA is TGTGCCAGCAGGGCAGGGGGAGGAAACACCATATATTTT. Translation gives CASRAGGGNTIYF.

This chain joins TRBV24-1 and TRBJ2-3, with a tentative D call TRBD2 (7 bases). Germline V gene lookup returns CDR1 KGHDR and CDR2 SFDVKD. V lost 7 bases to trimming and J lost 1 base, with 20 bases between them. The CDR3 spans 17 residues. Here the CDR3 DNA reads TGTGCCACCAGACAGGGAGGGCTAGCGGACCGCACAGATACGCAGTATTTT. Translating gives CATRQGGLADRTDTQYF.

V and J are TRBV29-1 and TRBJ1-2; D is ambiguous. From germline, CDR1 is SQVTM and CDR2 ANQGSEA. V was trimmed by 0 bases and J by 2 bases, leaving 16 bases between them. This CDR3 region has 16 residues. In nucleotides, the CDR3 is TGCAGCGTTGAAGATCCCGCCCTTGCAGTAAACTATGGCTACACCTTC. This translates into CSVEDPALAVNYGYTF.

The chain combines TRBV9 with TRBJ1-1; D is unresolved. Germline V gene sequence: CDR1 SGDLS, CDR2 YYNGEE. This CDR3 has 15 amino acids. Trimming took 4 bases from V and 0 from J, leaving 13 bases between them. CDR3 sequence: CASSLLTALNTEAFF. The CDR3 DNA follows: TGTGCCAGCAGCTTACTAACAGCTTTGAACACTGAAGCTTTCTTT.

The rearrangement joins TRBV5-1 to TRBJ2-5; 9 nucleotides agree with TRBD2. In germline, CDR1 is SGHRS, CDR2 YFSETQ. J lost 2 bases, V lost 1 base, and 6 bases had no gene match. There are 16 residues in the CDR3. CDR3 nucleotide sequence: TGCGCCAGCAGCTTGAATTCGGCGGGGGGGCAAGAGACCCAGTACTTC. Its translation: CASSLNSAGGQETQYF.

The chain uses TRBV19 and TRBJ2-7; maybe TRBD1 (6 bases). CDR1 is LNHDA and CDR2 is SQIVND in the germline V gene (reference sequence). V was shortened by 3 bases and J by 1 base, with 19 bases between the two germline ends. The length of the CDR3 is 17 residues. CDR3 coding DNA: TGTGCCAGTAGTATCGGCGAGCCGGGACATATATCCTACGAGCAGTACTTC. Amino acids: CASSIGEPGHISYEQYF. Supplemented by reference TRBV19 and TRBJ2-7, the full variable domain reads DGGITQSPKYLFRKEGQNVTLSCEQNLNHDAMYWYRQDPGQGLRLIYYSQIVNDFQKGDIAEGYSVSREKKESFPLTVTSAQKNPTAFYLCASSIGEPGHISYEQYFGPGTRLTVT.

The CDR3 is CASSQGGSGGDQETQYF. CDR3 sequence (DNA): TGTGCCAGCAGCCAAGGAGGCAGTGGCGGAGACCAAGAGACCCAGTACTTC. J is TRBJ2-5 and V is TRBV4-2, with D unclear. CDR3 size: 17 residues. V dropped 1 base and J dropped 0 bases, with 15 bases sitting between them. The V gene's germline CDR1 is LGHNA and CDR2 YNFKEQ.

V usage is TRBV6-2 or TRBV6-3 and J usage is TRBJ2-3; TRBD2 matches 9 bases. This CDR3 comprises 19 residues. The V gene's germline CDR1 is MNHEY and CDR2 SVGEGT. Trimming removed 0 bases from V and 7 bases from J; junction bases left unmatched: 17. CDR3 coding DNA: TGTGCCAGCAGTTACTCGACTCATTCCCAGCGGGGGGAACTGAATACGCAGTATTTT. It encodes CASSYSTHSQRGELNTQYF.

This chain joins TRBV11-2 and TRBJ2-7; D possibly uses TRBD1 or TRBD2 (5 bases each). The CDR3 contains 14 residues. Germline-derived CDR1 and CDR2 are SGHAT and FQNNGV. The V end was cut by 2 bases, the J end by 1 base, with 9 bases between. The CDR3: CASSLRGASYEQYF. In nucleotides, the CDR3 is TGTGCCAGCAGCTTAAGAGGGGCGTCCTACGAGCAGTACTTC.

This chain links TRBV3-1 (or the pseudogene TRBV3-2) with TRBJ2-3, with 8 bases lining up with TRBD2. V dropped 4 bases and J dropped 13; count of bases not matched to a gene: 19. CDR3 size: 16 residues. CDR1 is LGHDT, CDR2 YNNKEL, per germline (reference sequence). The CDR3: CASSLQRGSLFLRKYF. The CDR3 DNA follows: TGTGCCAGCAGCCTACAGCGGGGGAGTCTATTCCTCCGGAAGTATTTT.

CDR3 nucleotide sequence: TGTGCCAGCTCACCAGAGGTGGGGGCGGTTGGCTACACCTTC. It yields the protein CASSPEVGAVGYTF. The gene calls are TRBV18 and TRBJ1-2; weak D call: TRBD1 (6 bases). Looked up from germline, CDR1 is KGHSH and CDR2 is LQKENI. The CDR3 totals 14 residues. The V and J ends lost 2 bases and 7 bases respectively, with 14 bases between them.

In this sample, this clone turned up a few times. The CDR3 is CASSQGGRSYNSPLHF. CDR3 DNA: TGCGCCAGCAGCCAAGGGGGCAGGTCCTATAATTCACCCCTCCACTTT. The genes are TRBV4-3 and TRBJ1-6, with a weak D call TRBD1 (5 bases). The germline gives CDR1 LGHNA, CDR2 YSLEER. The CDR3 is 16 residues long. Trimming removed 1 base from V and 1 base from J, with 8 bases in between.

The rearrangement uses TRBV11-3 and TRBJ2-5, with D unclear. The CDR3 covers 13 residues. V was pared by 3 bases and J by 5 bases, with 10 bases between. Germline V gene data show CDR1 as SGHNT and CDR2 as YENEEA. The CDR3 nucleotides read TGTGCCAGCAGCTTTAGCCTTTGGGAGACCCAGTACTTC. Translation gives CASSFSLWETQYF.

This sequence joins TRBV19 and TRBJ2-6; 10 bases fit TRBD1. There are 20 residues in the CDR3. The V gene's germline CDR1 is LNHDA and CDR2 SQIVND (reference sequence). V was clipped by 3 bases and J by 0 bases; unmatched bases: 11. The CDR3 nucleotides are TGTGCCAGTAGTATCCGTAGGGACAGGGGTCTTACCTCTGGGGCCAACGTCCTGACTTTC. It is translated as CASSIRRDRGLTSGANVLTF.

J is TRBJ2-7 and V is TRBV10-3, with D possibly TRBD1 on 6 matching bases. Trimming shortened V by 3 bases and J by 4 bases, and 16 bases separated the two germline ends. This CDR3 is built from 15 residues. The germline CDR1 and CDR2 sequences are ENHRY and SYGVKD. The CDR3: CAISDSNRAGYEQYF. DNA for the CDR3: TGTGCCATCAGTGACTCCAACAGGGCCGGTTACGAGCAGTACTTC.

The gene calls are TRBV19 and TRBJ2-5, with TRBD2 matching 7 bases. This CDR3 has 11 amino acids. The ends lost 3 bases at V and 9 bases at J; junction bases unmatched: 1. Germline V gene sequence: CDR1 LNHDA, CDR2 SQIVND (reference sequence). The CDR3 spells CASSIRGAQYF. The CDR3 coding sequence is TGTGCCAGTAGTATCCGGGGGGCCCAGTACTTC.

The V gene is TRBV19, the J gene TRBJ2-1, with 16 bases identical to TRBD2. The CDR3 extends over 16 amino acids. The J segment lost 9 bases and the V segment lost 6 bases, leaving 8 bases of the junction unmatched. CDR1 is LNHDA, CDR2 SQIVND, per germline (reference sequence). CDR3 amino acids: CASRTRGTSGRGEQFF. The CDR3 region has the DNA TGTGCCAGTAGAACAAGGGGGACTAGCGGGAGGGGTGAGCAGTTCTTC.

This rearrangement joins TRBV18 to TRBJ2-5; 7 nucleotides match TRBD1. Trimming took 6 bases from V and 2 from J; bases not matched to a gene: 6. CDR1 and CDR2 (germline): KGHSH, LQKENI. The CDR3 length is 14 residues. The CDR3 spells CASSGGQAQETQYF. CDR3 sequence (DNA): TGTGCCAGCTCGGGCGGACAGGCTCAAGAGACCCAGTACTTC.

This clone has just a few counts. The gene calls are TRBV28 and TRBJ2-2, with a tentative D call TRBD1 (6 bases). The CDR3 covers 15 residues. Germline V CDR1 and CDR2: MDHEN, SYDVKM. Deletions cut 6 bases from V and 0 bases from J, with 11 bases between. The CDR3 coding sequence is TGTGCCAGCAGCCCAGGACAGTCGAACACCGGGGAGCTGTTTTTT. Amino acids: CASSPGQSNTGELFF.

The CDR3: CASSLGLAGTDTQYF. Here the CDR3 DNA reads TGTGCCAGCAGTCTCGGACTAGCGGGCACAGATACGCAGTATTTT. This chain links TRBV28 with TRBJ2-3; 10 nucleotides match TRBD2. Germline assignment: CDR1 MDHEN and CDR2 SYDVKM. The CDR3 extends over 15 amino acids. The trim removed 5 bases at V and 1 base at J, leaving 3 bases unmatched.